These 25 T cell receptor beta chains came from one sample sequenced in a study of cytomegalovirus exposure and HLA in healthy donors. The assay was immunoSEQ multiplex PCR, and TCRdb's table has in-frame clones only and misses some. Here the sample spans over 85,000 clones, over 85% being singletons. The sequencing sample was made of PBMCs. The receptors originated from a woman between 18 and 29 years old in good health and CMV-seronegative.

This chain uses TRBV29-1 with TRBJ2-1; 11 nucleotides agree with TRBD2. The CDR3 runs 13 residues. Losses at the gene ends were 6 bases for V and 3 bases for J; bases not matched to a gene: 1. Germline CDR1 is SQVTM and CDR2 is ANQGSEA. CDR3 coding DNA: TGCAGCGTCGGGACTAGCGGCTACAATGAGCAGTTCTTC. Its protein is CSVGTSGYNEQFF.

This rearrangement joins TRBV5-1 to TRBJ2-3; weak D call: TRBD2 (6 bases). Between the trimmed V and J ends, which lost 3 bases and 5 bases, there was a span of 10 bases. The CDR3 runs 13 residues. Germline V CDR1 and CDR2: SGHRS, YFSETQ. In DNA, the CDR3 is TGCGCCAGCAGCTCGCCGGGGGAAGATACGCAGTATTTT. The encoded protein is CASSSPGEDTQYF.

The gene calls are TRBV19 and TRBJ1-5; D remains unclear. This CDR3 has 13 residues. Per germline, CDR1 LNHDA and CDR2 SQIVND (reference sequence). The V and J ends lost 8 bases and 7 bases respectively, with 15 bases between them. CDR3 in amino acids: CASAAQTLQPQHF. The CDR3 DNA reads TGTGCCAGTGCGGCCCAAACTCTCCAGCCCCAGCATTTT.

The chain employs TRBV6-5 and TRBJ1-5; 8 positions match TRBD1. Germline trimming cut 5 bases from V and 2 bases from J; bases unmatched to any gene: 5. The germline V gene has CDR1 MNHEY and CDR2 SVGAGI. The length of the CDR3 is 15 residues. CDR3 nucleotide sequence: TGTGCCAGCAGTCCCGACAGGGGCGGCAATCAGCCCCAGCATTTT. Encoded protein: CASSPDRGGNQPQHF.

The sample holds many counts of this clone. The chain has TRBV28 and TRBJ2-7; 7 bases are a match to TRBD1. J gave up 2 bases and V 2 bases, and 0 bases lay outside the gene matches. The CDR3 runs to 13 residues. CDR1 is MDHEN, CDR2 SYDVKM, per germline. The CDR3, as DNA: TGTGCCAGCAGTTTACAGGGGGCCTACGAGCAGTACTTC. The encoded protein is CASSLQGAYEQYF. The full variable domain, rest sourced from reference TRBV28 and TRBJ2-7, is DVKVTQSSRYLVKRTGEKVFLECVQDMDHENMFWYRQDPGLGLRLIYFSYDVKMKEKGDIPEGYSVSREKKERFSLILESASTNQTSMYLCASSLQGAYEQYFGPGTRLTVT.

V is TRBV28 and J is TRBJ2-7; 7 positions match TRBD2. Germline V gene sequence: CDR1 MDHEN, CDR2 SYDVKM. J lost 0 bases, V lost 5 bases, and 1 base had no gene match. CDR3 length equals 13 residues. In DNA form, the CDR3 reads TGTGCCAGCAGTCGGGACTACTCCTACGAGCAGTACTTC. It yields the protein CASSRDYSYEQYF.

This chain uses TRBV10-1 with TRBJ2-2; D is uncertain. The CDR3 length is 17 residues. V lost 3 bases to trimming and J lost 6 bases, with 20 bases between them. CDR1 is WNHNN, CDR2 SYGVQD, per germline (reference sequence). The DNA for the CDR3 is TGCGCCAGCAGTGAAATTTCGAGATCTACAGTCCCCGGGGAGCTGTTTTTT. It is translated as CASSEISRSTVPGELFF.

The chain combines TRBV19 with TRBJ1-5; 8 bases align to TRBD1. Germline V lookup: CDR1 LNHDA, CDR2 SQIVND (reference sequence). The CDR3 is 16 residues long. Trimming cost V 5 bases and J 7 bases; bases outside gene matches: 13. The CDR3 region is CASSLQGQGVFQPQHF. The DNA for the CDR3 is TGTGCCAGTAGTCTACAAGGACAGGGCGTTTTCCAGCCCCAGCATTTT.

The CDR3 is CASSREGQKETQYF. CDR3 sequence (DNA): TGCGCCAGCAGCCGGGAGGGACAGAAAGAGACCCAGTACTTC. The chain joins TRBV5-1 to TRBJ2-5; tentatively, D is TRBD2 (8 bases). Trimming took 4 bases from V and 3 from J, leaving 13 bases between them. This CDR3 contains 14 residues. CDR1 and CDR2 from the germline V gene are SGHRS and YFSETQ.

The rearrangement links TRBV30 to TRBJ2-7; the D gene is possibly TRBD1 (5 bases). Germline lookup yields CDR1 GTSNPN and CDR2 SVGIG (reference sequence). V was clipped by 0 bases and J by 12 bases, with 12 bases between them. This CDR3 spans 11 amino acids. The CDR3 spells CAWSVGADPYF. Written as DNA, the CDR3 is TGTGCCTGGAGTGTTGGGGCGGATCCGTACTTC.

The V gene is TRBV27, the J gene TRBJ2-7, with 11 bases lining up with TRBD2. The CDR3 contains 13 residues. Losses at the gene ends were 6 bases for V and 9 bases for J; bases not matched to a gene: 7. CDR1 and CDR2 from the germline V gene are MNHEY and SMNVEV (reference sequence). In nucleotides, the CDR3 is TGTGCCAGCAGGGTGACTAGCGGGACCGCGCAGTACTTC. Its protein is CASRVTSGTAQYF.

The V gene is TRBV4-2, the J gene TRBJ1-1, with a tentative D call TRBD1 (6 bases). Trimming pared 0 bases from V and 0 bases from J, leaving 14 bases between. Germline lookup yields CDR1 LGHNA and CDR2 YNFKEQ. This CDR3 region has 17 residues. This CDR3 is CASSQEPGTTMNTEAFF. DNA for the CDR3: TGTGCCAGCAGCCAAGAACCGGGGACAACCATGAACACTGAAGCTTTCTTT.

The chain employs TRBV28 and TRBJ1-4; D call uncertain. V was cut by 5 bases and J by 7 bases, with 14 bases left in between. Germline loops: CDR1 MDHEN, CDR2 SYDVKM. The CDR3 length is 14 residues. The CDR3 nucleotides read TGTGCCAGCAGTGAAACATCCCCCCGTGAAAAACTGTTTTTT. Its protein is CASSETSPREKLFF.

In its sample, this clone was seen a few times. The chain uses TRBV7-6 and TRBJ2-7; D gene unclear. There are 11 residues in the CDR3. V was pared by 2 bases and J by 4 bases, with 3 bases between. Looked up from germline, CDR1 is SGHVS and CDR2 is FNYEAQ. The CDR3 reads CASSLSYEQYF. CDR3 DNA: TGTGCCAGCAGCTTATCTTACGAGCAGTACTTC.

The rearrangement links TRBV7-9 to TRBJ2-5, with a possible D match to TRBD2 (6 bases). Germline assignment: CDR1 SEHNR and CDR2 FQNEAQ (reference sequence). Trimming pared 4 bases from V and 5 bases from J, leaving 17 bases between. The CDR3 has 15 residues. CDR3 DNA sequence: TGTGCCAGCAGCTCTCGGAAAGGGCTAGCGGAGACCCAGTACTTC. Its protein product is CASSSRKGLAETQYF.

The V and J genes are TRBV29-1 and TRBJ2-7; TRBD1 is a possible D gene (5 bases). The V end was cut by 6 bases, the J end by 0 bases, with 15 bases between. Per germline, CDR1 SQVTM and CDR2 ANQGSEA. CDR3 length: 14 residues. Written as DNA, the CDR3 is TGCAGCGTCCTCCCCCCCGACAGCTCCTACGAGCAGTACTTC. It encodes CSVLPPDSSYEQYF.

The chain uses TRBV6-1 and TRBJ1-2; TRBD1 matches 7 bases. The ends lost 7 bases at V and 8 bases at J; junction bases unmatched: 13. The CDR3 is made up of 14 amino acids. CDR1 MNHNS and CDR2 SASEGT come from the germline V gene. CDR3: CASNPQGRTRGYTF. CDR3 in DNA: TGTGCCAGCAACCCACAGGGGCGTACTAGAGGCTACACCTTC.

By share, this clone ranks as medium-sized (0.01 to 0.1%). This sequence joins TRBV12-2 and TRBJ2-7; TRBD1 was called by the table and not checked on the DNA. TRBV12-2 is a pseudogene. The CDR3 spans 13 residues. CDR3 amino acids: CASRGDRAYEQYF. The CDR3 DNA reads as TGTGCAAGTCGCGGGGACAGGGCCTACGAGCAGTACTTC.

The chain is built from TRBV10-3 and TRBJ2-7; TRBD2 matches at 11 bases. Germline assignment: CDR1 ENHRY and CDR2 SYGVKD. The J segment lost 2 bases and the V segment lost 6 bases, leaving 3 bases of the junction unmatched. The CDR3 is 14 amino acids. The CDR3 DNA sequence: TGTGCCATCAGACTTAGCGGGGGGGCCTACGAGCAGTACTTC. It codes for CAIRLSGGAYEQYF.

The chain combines TRBV4-2 with TRBJ1-5; D possibly corresponds to TRBD1 (6 bases). The CDR3 sequence is 15 residues long. Germline CDR1 is LGHNA and CDR2 is YNFKEQ. Trimming cost V 2 bases and J 1 base, with 9 bases left between them. The CDR3 sequence is CASSQTGKSNQPQHF. Written as DNA, the CDR3 is TGTGCCAGCAGCCAAACAGGGAAGAGCAATCAGCCCCAGCATTTT.

The rearrangement uses TRBV19 and TRBJ1-3; D not resolved. V lost 3 bases and J 4 bases, leaving 7 bases between the germline ends. Germline V gene data show CDR1 as LNHDA and CDR2 as SQIVND (reference sequence). The length of the CDR3 is 13 residues. This chain's CDR3 is CASSISFGNTIYF. The CDR3 region has the DNA TGTGCCAGTAGTATCTCTTTCGGAAACACCATATATTTT.

The chain employs TRBV6-4 and TRBJ1-1; D uncertain. Trimming stripped 7 bases from V and 5 bases from J, with 14 bases between. Per germline, CDR1 MRHNA and CDR2 SNTAGT. The CDR3 loop spans 13 amino acids. The CDR3 loop is CASTGGEGTEAFF. The DNA of the CDR3 is TGTGCCAGCACCGGTGGAGAAGGTACTGAAGCTTTCTTT.

In nucleotides, the CDR3 is TGTGCCAGCAGTGGGCAAGCTAGCGGGTCCTACGAGCAGTACTTC. Translated, it gives CASSGQASGSYEQYF. The chain is built from TRBV6-1 and TRBJ2-7; 8 nucleotides agree with TRBD2. The germline gives CDR1 MNHNS, CDR2 SASEGT. The CDR3 spans 15 residues. V lost 4 bases to trimming and J lost 1 base; unmatched junction nucleotides: 6.

The CDR3 DNA reads as TGCAGCGTTGGACAGGGGGGGGATCAGCCCCAGCATTTT. Its protein is CSVGQGGDQPQHF. The J gene is TRBJ1-5, the V gene TRBV29-1, with TRBD1 identical over 9 bases. Trimming cost V 4 bases and J 5 bases; bases outside gene matches: 3. Germline V lookup: CDR1 SQVTM, CDR2 ANQGSEA. CDR3 length equals 13 residues.

The chain couples TRBV5-6 to TRBJ2-5; 10 positions match TRBD2. J gave up 5 bases and V 3 bases, and 7 bases lay outside the gene matches. Germline CDR1 and CDR2: SGHDT and YYEEEE. The CDR3 is made up of 15 amino acids. CDR3 nucleotides: TGTGCCAGCAGCTGGAGCGGGGGGGCCGGGGAGACCCAGTACTTC. Translation gives CASSWSGGAGETQYF.